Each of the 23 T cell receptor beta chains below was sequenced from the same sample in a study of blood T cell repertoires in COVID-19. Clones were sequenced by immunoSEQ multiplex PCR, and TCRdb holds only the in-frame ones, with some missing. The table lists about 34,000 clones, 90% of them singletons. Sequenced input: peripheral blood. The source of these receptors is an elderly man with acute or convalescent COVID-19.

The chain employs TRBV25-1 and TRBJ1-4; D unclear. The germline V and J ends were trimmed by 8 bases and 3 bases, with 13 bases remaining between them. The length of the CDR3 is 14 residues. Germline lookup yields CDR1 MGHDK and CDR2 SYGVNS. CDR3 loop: CASGGSVPNEKLFF. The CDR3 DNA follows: TGTGCCAGCGGAGGTTCGGTCCCTAATGAAAAACTGTTTTTT.

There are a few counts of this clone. CDR3 sequence: CASSIGHTQYF. DNA of the CDR3: TGTGCCAGTAGTATAGGGCATACGCAGTATTTT. This rearrangement joins TRBV19 to TRBJ2-3; no reliable D call. This CDR3 spans 11 amino acids. Trimming took off 1 base at V and 7 bases at J, with 3 bases between the two ends. In germline, CDR1 is LNHDA, CDR2 SQIVND (reference sequence). Full variable domain (missing parts from reference TRBV19 and TRBJ2-3): DGGITQSPKYLFRKEGQNVTLSCEQNLNHDAMYWYRQDPGQGLRLIYYSQIVNDFQKGDIAEGYSVSREKKESFPLTVTSAQKNPTAFYLCASSIGHTQYFGPGTRLTVL.

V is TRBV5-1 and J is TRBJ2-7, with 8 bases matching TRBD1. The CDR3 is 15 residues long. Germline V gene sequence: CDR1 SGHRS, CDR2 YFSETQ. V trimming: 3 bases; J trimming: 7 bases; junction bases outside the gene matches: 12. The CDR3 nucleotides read TGCGCCAGCAGCTGGGGCGGGACAGGTTCCTTGGAGCAGTACTTC. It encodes CASSWGGTGSLEQYF.

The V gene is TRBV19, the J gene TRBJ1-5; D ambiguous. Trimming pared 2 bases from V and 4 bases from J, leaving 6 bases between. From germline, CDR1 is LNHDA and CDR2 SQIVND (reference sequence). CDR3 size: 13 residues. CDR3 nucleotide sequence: TGTGCCAGTAGTATATTCACAAATCAGCCCCAGCATTTT. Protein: CASSIFTNQPQHF.

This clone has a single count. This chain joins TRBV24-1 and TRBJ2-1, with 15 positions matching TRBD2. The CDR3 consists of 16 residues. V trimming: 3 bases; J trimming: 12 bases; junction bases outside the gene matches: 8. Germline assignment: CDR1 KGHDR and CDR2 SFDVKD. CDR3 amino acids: CATSDQRPGLAGGQFF. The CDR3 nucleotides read TGTGCCACCAGTGATCAACGGCCGGGACTAGCGGGGGGGCAGTTCTTC.

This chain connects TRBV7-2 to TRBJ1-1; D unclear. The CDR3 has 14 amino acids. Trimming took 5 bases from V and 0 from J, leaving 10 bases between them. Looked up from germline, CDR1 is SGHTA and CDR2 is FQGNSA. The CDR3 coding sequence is TGTGCCAGCAGCCCTCTTTTAATGAACACTGAAGCTTTCTTT. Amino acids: CASSPLLMNTEAFF.

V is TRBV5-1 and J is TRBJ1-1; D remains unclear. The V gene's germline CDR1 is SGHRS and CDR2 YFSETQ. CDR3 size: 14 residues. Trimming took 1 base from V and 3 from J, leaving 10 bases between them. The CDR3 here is CASSLQPGYTEAFF. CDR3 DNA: TGCGCCAGCAGCTTGCAACCGGGATACACTGAAGCTTTCTTT.

CDR3 amino acids: CASSSWIGGEGGYTF. CDR3 DNA: TGTGCCAGCAGTTCCTGGATAGGGGGCGAAGGTGGCTACACCTTC. The gene calls are TRBV27 and TRBJ1-2; 7 positions agree with TRBD1. Germline V gene data show CDR1 as MNHEY and CDR2 as SMNVEV (reference sequence). CDR3 length equals 15 residues. Unmatched junction bases numbered 12, after V lost 4 bases and J lost 7 bases.

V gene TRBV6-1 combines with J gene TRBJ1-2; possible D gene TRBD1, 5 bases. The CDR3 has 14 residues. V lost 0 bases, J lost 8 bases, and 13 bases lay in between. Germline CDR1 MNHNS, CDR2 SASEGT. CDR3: CASSEAGRVRGYTF. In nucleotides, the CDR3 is TGTGCCAGCAGTGAAGCGGGCAGGGTGAGGGGCTACACCTTC.

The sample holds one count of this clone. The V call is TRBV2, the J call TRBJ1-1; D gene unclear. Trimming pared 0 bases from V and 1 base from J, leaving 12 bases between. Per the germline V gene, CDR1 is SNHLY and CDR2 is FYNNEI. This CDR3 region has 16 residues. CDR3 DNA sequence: TGTGCCAGCAGTGAAGCCGAATGGGGAGAGAACACTGAAGCTTTCTTT. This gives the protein CASSEAEWGENTEAFF.

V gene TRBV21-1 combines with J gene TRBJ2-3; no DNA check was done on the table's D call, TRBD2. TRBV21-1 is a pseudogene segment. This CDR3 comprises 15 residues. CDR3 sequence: CASDEGLAGGYTQYF. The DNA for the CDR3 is TGTGCCAGCGATGAGGGATTAGCGGGGGGCTATACGCAGTATTTT.

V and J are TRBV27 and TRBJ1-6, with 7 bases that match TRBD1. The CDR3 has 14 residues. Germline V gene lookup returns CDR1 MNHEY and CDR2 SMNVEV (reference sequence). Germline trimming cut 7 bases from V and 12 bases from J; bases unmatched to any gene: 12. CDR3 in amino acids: CASKTLQGIQPLHF. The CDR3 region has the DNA TGTGCCAGCAAAACGCTACAGGGGATTCAACCCCTCCACTTT.

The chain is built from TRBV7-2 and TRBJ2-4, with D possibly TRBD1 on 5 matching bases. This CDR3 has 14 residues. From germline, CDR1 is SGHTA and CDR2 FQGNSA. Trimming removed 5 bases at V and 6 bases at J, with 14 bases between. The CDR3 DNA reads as TGTGCCAGCAGCCCGGTGGGGCAGGGAAACATTCAGTACTTC. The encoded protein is CASSPVGQGNIQYF.

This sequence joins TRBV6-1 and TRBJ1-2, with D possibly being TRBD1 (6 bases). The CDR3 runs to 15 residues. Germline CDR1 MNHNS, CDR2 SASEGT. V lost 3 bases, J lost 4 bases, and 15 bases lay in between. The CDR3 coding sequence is TGTGCCAGCAGTGAGTCAGGGGATGTTCTCTATGGCTACACCTTC. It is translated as CASSESGDVLYGYTF.

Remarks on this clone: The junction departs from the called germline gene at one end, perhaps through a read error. The chain's CDR3 is CASRLVQGRDEQFF. In DNA, the CDR3 is TGTGCCAGCAGATTAGTACAGGGTAGGGATGAGCAGTTCTTC. The J gene is TRBJ2-1, the V gene TRBV7-2; D may be TRBD1 (6 bases). This CDR3 comprises 14 residues. Germline CDR1 and CDR2: SGHTA and FQGNSA.

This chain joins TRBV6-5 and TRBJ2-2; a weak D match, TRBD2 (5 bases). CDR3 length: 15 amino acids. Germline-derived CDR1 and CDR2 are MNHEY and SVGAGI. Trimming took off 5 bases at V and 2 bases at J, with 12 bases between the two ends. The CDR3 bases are TGTGCCAGCAGTCGGGCCCGGGGAAACACCGGGGAGCTGTTTTTT. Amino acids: CASSRARGNTGELFF.

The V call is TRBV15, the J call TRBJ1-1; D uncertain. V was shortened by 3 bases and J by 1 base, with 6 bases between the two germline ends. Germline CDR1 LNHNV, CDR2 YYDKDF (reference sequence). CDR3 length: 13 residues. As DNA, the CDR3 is TGTGCCACCAGCAGGAGAGGGAACACTGAAGCTTTCTTT. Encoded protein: CATSRRGNTEAFF. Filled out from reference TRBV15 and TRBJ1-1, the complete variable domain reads DAMVIQNPRYQVTQFGKPVTLSCSQTLNHNVMYWYQQKSSQAPKLLFHYYDKDFNNEADTPDNFQSRRPNTSFCFLDIRSPGLGDTAMYLCATSRRGNTEAFFGQGTRLTVV.

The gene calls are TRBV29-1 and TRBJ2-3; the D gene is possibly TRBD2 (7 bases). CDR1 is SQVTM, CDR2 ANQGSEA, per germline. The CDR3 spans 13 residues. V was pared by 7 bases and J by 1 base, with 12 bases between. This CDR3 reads CSGGGGRTDTQYF. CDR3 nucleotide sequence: TGCAGCGGAGGGGGGGGGCGCACAGATACGCAGTATTTT.

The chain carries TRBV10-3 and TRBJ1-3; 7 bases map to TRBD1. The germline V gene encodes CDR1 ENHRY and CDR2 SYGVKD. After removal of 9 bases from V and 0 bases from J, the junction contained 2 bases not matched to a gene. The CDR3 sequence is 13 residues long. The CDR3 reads CAITGDSGNTIYF. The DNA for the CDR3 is TGTGCCATAACAGGGGACTCTGGAAACACCATATATTTT.

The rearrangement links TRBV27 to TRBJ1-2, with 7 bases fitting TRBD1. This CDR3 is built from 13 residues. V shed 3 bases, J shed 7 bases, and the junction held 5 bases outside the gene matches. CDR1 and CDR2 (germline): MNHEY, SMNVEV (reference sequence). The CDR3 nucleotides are TGTGCCAGCAGTTTTAGACAGGGACTTGGCTACACCTTC. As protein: CASSFRQGLGYTF.

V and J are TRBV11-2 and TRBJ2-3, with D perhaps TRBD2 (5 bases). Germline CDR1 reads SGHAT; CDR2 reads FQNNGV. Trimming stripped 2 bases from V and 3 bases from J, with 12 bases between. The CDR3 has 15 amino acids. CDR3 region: CASSLRWTVTDTQYF. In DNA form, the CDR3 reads TGTGCCAGCAGCTTAAGATGGACTGTTACAGATACGCAGTATTTT. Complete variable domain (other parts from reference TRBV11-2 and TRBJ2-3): EAGVAQSPRYKIIEKRQSVAFWCNPISGHATLYWYQQILGQGPKLLIQFQNNGVVDDSQLPKDRFSAERLKGVDSTLKIQPAKLEDSAVYLCASSLRWTVTDTQYFGPGTRLTVL.

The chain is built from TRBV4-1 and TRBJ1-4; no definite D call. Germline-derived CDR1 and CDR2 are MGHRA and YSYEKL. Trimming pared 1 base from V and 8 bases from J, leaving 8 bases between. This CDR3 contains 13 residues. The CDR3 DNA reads TGCGCCAGCAGCCAAGTCAGAGGCGAAAAACTGTTTTTT. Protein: CASSQVRGEKLFF.

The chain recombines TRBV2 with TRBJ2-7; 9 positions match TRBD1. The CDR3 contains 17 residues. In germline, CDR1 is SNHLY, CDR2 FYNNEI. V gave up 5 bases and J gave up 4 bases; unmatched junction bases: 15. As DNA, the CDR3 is TGTGCCAGCAGTTCGGAATACGGACAGGGGAATTCATACGAGCAGTACTTC. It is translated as CASSSEYGQGNSYEQYF. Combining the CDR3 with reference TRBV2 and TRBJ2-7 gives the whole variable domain EPEVTQTPSHQVTQMGQEVILRCVPISNHLYFYWYRQILGQKVEFLVSFYNNEISEKSEIFDDQFSVERPDGSNFTLKIRSTKLEDSAMYFCASSSEYGQGNSYEQYFGPGTRLTVT.